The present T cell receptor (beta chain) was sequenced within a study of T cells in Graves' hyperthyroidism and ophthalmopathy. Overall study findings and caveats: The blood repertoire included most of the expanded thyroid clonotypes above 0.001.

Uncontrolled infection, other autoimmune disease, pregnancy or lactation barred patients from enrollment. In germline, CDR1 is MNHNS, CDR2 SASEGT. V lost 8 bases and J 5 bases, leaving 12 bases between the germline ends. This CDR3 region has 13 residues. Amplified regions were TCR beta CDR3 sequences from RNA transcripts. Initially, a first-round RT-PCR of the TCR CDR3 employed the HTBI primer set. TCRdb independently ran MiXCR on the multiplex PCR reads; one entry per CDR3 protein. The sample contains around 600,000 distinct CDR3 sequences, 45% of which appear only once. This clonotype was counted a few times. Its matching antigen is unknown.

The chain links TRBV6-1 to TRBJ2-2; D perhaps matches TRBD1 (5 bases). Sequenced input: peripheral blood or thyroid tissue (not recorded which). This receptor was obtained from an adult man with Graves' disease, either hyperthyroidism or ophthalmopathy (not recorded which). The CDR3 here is CASVAGRTGELFF. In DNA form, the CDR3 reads TGTGCCAGCGTGGCAGGGCGAACCGGGGAGCTGTTTTTT.